This T cell receptor (beta chain) derives from a study of cytomegalovirus exposure and HLA in healthy donors. The CDR3 consists of 13 residues. V gave up 8 bases and J gave up 5 bases, with 12 bases separating them. CDR1 and CDR2 (germline): MNHNY, SVGAGI (reference sequence). A remark on this clone: The antigen remains unidentified.

PCR primers comprised 60 Vbeta and 13 Jbeta primers. Generated by immunoSEQ multiplex PCR, the TCRdb table keeps only in-frame clones and is missing some. The sample lists some 92,000 clones, about 80% occurring once. Study-wide findings and caveats: Follow-up analysis later connected one missense variant in DCLRE1C with trimming of TCR beta V- and J-genes. Across all donors, roughly uniform sequencing depth was an assumption of the presence/absence analyses. Available immune exposure information covered CMV serostatus only. Relative to equally common others, HLA-associated TCR beta chains showed greater clonal expansion in a later analysis.

The TCR sequence derives from a man aged 18-30 years in good health and CMV-seropositive. The V and J genes are TRBV6-6 and TRBJ1-4, with D possibly TRBD1 on 6 matching bases. Sequenced input: PBMCs. CDR3 residues: CASETGQNEKLFF. The CDR3 DNA is TGTGCCAGCGAGACAGGACAGAATGAAAAACTGTTTTTT.